These T cell receptor beta chains were read from a single sample in a study of shared clonotypes between healthy human individuals. Only in-frame clones appear in the TCRdb table, and some are missing; sequencing was by immunoSEQ multiplex PCR. Here the sample spans about 2 million clones, about 95% being singletons. The sequenced sample was naive CD8+ T cells sorted from blood. The receptors originated from a man aged 18 to 29 in good health. CDR3s include the opening cysteine and the closing phenylalanine or tryptophan. D genes are given only for firm matches. Only part of the rows carry a size: once, few, many, or a class if the clone is expanded.

>TRBJ2-1|-|-|14|TRBV25-1
TGTGCCAGCAGTGTCGCGACAGATTTATTTGGGCAGTTCTTC
CASSVATDLFGQFF
>TRBJ2-1|TRBD2|-|15|TRBV9
TGTGCCAGCAGTTACTTAGCGGGCACAACAGATGAGCAGTTCTTC
CASSYLAGTTDEQFF
>TRBJ1-2|-|-|13|TRBV15
TGTGCCACCAGCCCTCCTGAGGGCTATGGCTACACCTTC
CATSPPEGYGYTF
>TRBJ1-5|-|-|13|TRBV30
TGTGCCTGGAGTGCTCCAGGGTATCAGCCCCAGCATTTT
CAWSAPGYQPQHF
>TRBJ2-7|-|-|14|TRBV13
TGTGCCAGCAGCGCGACCGGGACTGGAGGCGAGCAGTACTTC
CASSATGTGGEQYF
>TRBJ2-4|-|-|18|TRBV12-1
TGTGCCAGCAGCTTTTGGTATGCGGAGCGGAGAACCAAAAACATTCAGTACTTC
CASSFWYAERRTKNIQYF
>TRBJ2-3|TRBD2|-|15|TRBV2
TGTGCCAGCCTCCTGACTAGCGGGAGCTCAGATACGCAGTATTTT
CASLLTSGSSDTQYF
>TRBJ2-7|-|-|14|TRBV4-1
TGCGCCAGCAGCCAAGGAGGGGCCTCCTACGAGCAGTACTTC
CASSQGGASYEQYF
>TRBJ1-1|-|-|15|TRBV7-6
TGTGCCAGCAGCCCAGGTGAGGGGCAAGGGACTGAAGCTTTCTTT
CASSPGEGQGTEAFF
>TRBJ1-4|-|once|14|TRBV4-1
TGCGCCAGCAGCCAAGCCGGGAATAATGAAAAACTGTTTTTT
CASSQAGNNEKLFF
>TRBJ2-2|TRBD1|-|14|TRBV7-9
TGTGCCAGCAGCTTAACAGGGGGCAGCGGGGAGCTGTTTTTT
CASSLTGGSGELFF
>TRBJ2-1|TRBD2|-|17|TRBV7-9
TGTGCCAGCAGCCCACCACTACTAGCGGAGGGGGACAATGAGCAGTTCTTC
CASSPPLLAEGDNEQFF
>TRBJ2-3|-|-|15|TRBV5-4
TGTGCCAGCACGTTGGGAGTCGTGGGCACAGATACGCAGTATTTT
CASTLGVVGTDTQYF
>TRBJ1-6|-|-|14|TRBV28
TGTGCCAGCAGCTGGGGTTCCTATAATTCACCCCTCCACTTT
CASSWGSYNSPLHF
>TRBJ2-7|-|once|14|TRBV13
TGTGCCAGCAGCTTAGAGTTGGGGATTGACGAGCAGTACTTC
CASSLELGIDEQYF